These 24 T cell receptor beta chains originate from one sample sequenced in a study of cytomegalovirus exposure and HLA in healthy donors. The PCR had 60 Vbeta and 13 Jbeta primers. Using immunoSEQ multiplex PCR, the repertoire was profiled, and TCRdb retains in-frame clones only, with some absent. This sample yields approximately 150,000 clones, of which 81% are seen a single time; 1.3% belongs to the top ten. Specimen: PBMCs. The receptors shown here come from a man aged 45-65 years in good health and CMV-seropositive.

The rearrangement links TRBV5-4 to TRBJ2-5; possibly TRBD1 for D (5 bases). Trimming removed 1 base from V and 3 bases from J, with 7 bases in between. CDR1 is SGHNT and CDR2 is YYREEE in the germline V gene (reference sequence). CDR3 length: 13 amino acids. The CDR3, as DNA: TGTGCCAGCAGCTTGTTAGGGGAAGAGACCCAGTACTTC. Protein: CASSLLGEETQYF. The whole variable domain, remainder taken from reference TRBV5-4 and TRBJ2-5, is ETGVTQSPTHLIKTRGQQVTLRCSSQSGHNTVSWYQQALGQGPQFIFQYYREEENGRGNFPPRFSGLQFPNYSSELNVNALELDDSALYLCASSLLGEETQYFGPGTRLLVL.

V usage is TRBV5-6 and J usage is TRBJ1-5; D gene uncertain. CDR3 size: 13 residues. CDR1 is SGHDT and CDR2 is YYEEEE in the germline V gene. Trimming took off 0 bases at V and 7 bases at J, with 8 bases between the two ends. The chain's CDR3 is CASSLGTGQPQHF. CDR3 DNA sequence: TGTGCCAGCAGCTTGGGGACGGGGCAGCCCCAGCATTTT.

The genes are TRBV6-5 and TRBJ1-5; TRBD1 is a possible D gene (5 bases). CDR3 length: 14 amino acids. The germline CDR1 and CDR2 sequences are MNHEY and SVGAGI. V was cut by 7 bases and J by 6 bases, with 16 bases left in between. CDR3 region: CASTEGGARQPQHF. The CDR3 nucleotides are TGTGCCAGCACCGAGGGAGGGGCGCGTCAGCCCCAGCATTTT.

The CDR3: CASSSTRGGDQPQHF. The CDR3, as DNA: TGTGCCAGCAGTAGTACCCGAGGAGGGGATCAGCCCCAGCATTTT. This chain joins TRBV28 and TRBJ1-5, with D maybe TRBD1 (5 bases). CDR1 is MDHEN and CDR2 is SYDVKM in the germline V gene. V was pared by 5 bases and J by 5 bases, with 16 bases between. The CDR3 loop spans 15 amino acids.

The J gene is TRBJ2-1, the V gene TRBV7-3; the match to TRBD2 covers 7 bases. The CDR3 is 15 residues long. Trimming removed 2 bases from V and 2 bases from J; junction bases left unmatched: 3. Germline CDR1 reads SGHTA; CDR2 reads FQGTGA. The CDR3 sequence is CASSLAGATYNEQFF. In DNA, the CDR3 is TGTGCCAGCAGCTTAGCGGGAGCGACCTACAATGAGCAGTTCTTC. Based on the CDR3 plus reference TRBV7-3 and TRBJ2-1, the full variable domain is GAGVSQTPSNKVTEKGKYVELRCDPISGHTALYWYRQSLGQGPEFLIYFQGTGAADDSGLPNDRFFAVRPEGSVSTLKIQRTERGDSAVYLCASSLAGATYNEQFFGPGTRLTVL.

The V and J genes are TRBV7-2 and TRBJ2-2; D call uncertain. Germline V gene lookup returns CDR1 SGHTA and CDR2 FQGNSA. The CDR3 consists of 14 residues. V dropped 3 bases and J dropped 3 bases, with 8 bases sitting between them. The chain's CDR3 is CASSFQTHTGELFF. Here the CDR3 DNA reads TGTGCCAGCAGCTTTCAGACTCACACCGGGGAGCTGTTTTTT.

The sample holds a few counts of this clone. The chain is built from TRBV5-1 and TRBJ1-1; weak D call: TRBD1 (6 bases). This CDR3 contains 13 residues. CDR1 and CDR2 from the germline V gene are SGHRS and YFSETQ. Trimming cost V 4 bases and J 4 bases, with 11 bases left between them. Here the CDR3 reads CASSRQEPTEAFF. CDR3 bases: TGCGCCAGCAGCAGACAGGAGCCCACTGAAGCTTTCTTT.

This clone was found a few times. The rearrangement joins TRBV4-3 to TRBJ2-5; a weak D match, TRBD2 (6 bases). This CDR3 comprises 15 residues. CDR1 and CDR2 from the germline V gene are LGHNA and YSLEER. V lost 0 bases, J lost 3 bases, and 11 bases lay in between. CDR3 sequence reads: CASSQDGGKKETQYF. CDR3 bases: TGCGCCAGCAGCCAAGATGGAGGGAAGAAAGAGACCCAGTACTTC.

The rearrangement links TRBV9 to TRBJ2-5; 9 nucleotides line up with TRBD1. The V gene's germline CDR1 is SGDLS and CDR2 YYNGEE. The CDR3 sequence is 16 residues long. Germline trimming cut 3 bases from V and 1 base from J; bases unmatched to any gene: 7. In DNA form, the CDR3 reads TGTGCCAGCAGCGAACAGGGGGCGAAGCCCCAAGAGACCCAGTACTTC. Protein sequence: CASSEQGAKPQETQYF.

The chain recombines TRBV5-1 with TRBJ2-2; no reliable D call. The CDR3 runs 13 residues. Germline loops: CDR1 SGHRS, CDR2 YFSETQ. The V end was cut by 5 bases, the J end by 1 base, with 6 bases between. Here the CDR3 DNA reads TGCGCCAGCAGTAGAGGGAACACCGGGGAGCTGTTTTTT. Protein: CASSRGNTGELFF.

The gene calls are TRBV30 and TRBJ1-5; 7 bases map to TRBD1. Germline CDR1 is GTSNPN and CDR2 is SVGIG (reference sequence). This CDR3 is 12 amino acids long. V was clipped by 4 bases and J by 5 bases; unmatched bases: 2. In DNA form, the CDR3 reads TGTGCCTGGAACAGGGGAGATCAGCCCCAGCATTTT. Translation gives CAWNRGDQPQHF.

This rearrangement joins TRBV14 to TRBJ2-7; TRBD1 matches at 9 bases. The junction had 8 bases not matched to a gene; V was cut back by 0 bases and J by 5 bases. The CDR3 totals 16 residues. Germline values: CDR1 SGHDN, CDR2 FVKESK. The CDR3 region is CASSQDLLDRGHEQYF. As DNA, the CDR3 is TGTGCCAGCAGCCAAGATCTCTTGGACAGGGGACACGAGCAGTACTTC. Full variable domain (rest looked up from reference TRBV14 and TRBJ2-7): EAGVTQFPSHSVIEKGQTVTLRCDPISGHDNLYWYRRVMGKEIKFLLHFVKESKQDESGMPNNRFLAERTGGTYSTLKVQPAELEDSGVYFCASSQDLLDRGHEQYFGPGTRLTVT.

This clone was seen more than once but under ten times. This chain uses TRBV11-2 with TRBJ1-5; no clear D gene. Germline V gives CDR1 SGHAT, CDR2 FQNNGV. V lost 1 base and J lost 2, with 12 bases in between. The CDR3 is made up of 16 amino acids. CDR3 amino acids: CASSLVGSIGNQPQHF. The CDR3 coding sequence is TGTGCCAGCAGCTTAGTTGGGAGCATCGGCAATCAGCCCCAGCATTTT.

V is TRBV5-4 and J is TRBJ2-5, with 10 bases matching TRBD1. The J call is uncertain, as TRBJ2-7 better fits the DNA end. The CDR3 is 15 residues long. Germline CDR1 reads SGHNT; CDR2 reads YYREEE (reference sequence). This CDR3 reads CASSQTGTGVYEQYF. In DNA form, the CDR3 reads TGTGCCAGCAGCCAAACCGGGACAGGGGTCTACGAGCAGTACTTC.

The gene calls are TRBV4-1 and TRBJ2-7; TRBD1 matches 12 bases. The CDR3 sequence is 15 residues long. The V gene end was trimmed by 7 bases and the J gene end by 5 bases; junction bases not matched to a gene: 9. Germline assignment: CDR1 MGHRA and CDR2 YSYEKL. The CDR3 region is CASKPGQGASHEQYF. DNA for the CDR3: TGCGCCAGCAAGCCGGGACAGGGGGCTTCCCACGAGCAGTACTTC.

This chain uses TRBV11-2 with TRBJ2-1; 12 bases agree with TRBD2. The length of the CDR3 is 14 residues. V was clipped by 3 bases and J by 12 bases; unmatched bases: 6. Germline V CDR1 and CDR2: SGHAT, FQNNGV. As DNA, the CDR3 is TGTGCCAGCAGCTTGGGACTAGCGGGCCGGTGGCAGTTCTTC. Amino acids: CASSLGLAGRWQFF.

The rearrangement links TRBV6-1 to TRBJ2-2, with TRBD1 identical over 7 bases. With V trimmed by 10 bases and J by 1 base, 6 bases remained unmatched. CDR3 size: 14 residues. In germline, CDR1 is MNHNS, CDR2 SASEGT. Here the CDR3 DNA reads TGTGCCACCAACAGGGGATTGAACACCGGGGAGCTGTTTTTT. Protein product: CATNRGLNTGELFF.

This chain connects TRBV7-6 to TRBJ1-4; 7 bases are shared with TRBD1. Germline CDR1 reads SGHVS; CDR2 reads FNYEAQ. The CDR3 loop spans 16 amino acids. The J segment lost 4 bases and the V segment lost 2 bases, leaving 7 bases of the junction unmatched. In DNA, the CDR3 is TGTGCCAGCAGCTTATTTGGAGGACAGGTTAATGAAAAACTGTTTTTT. Translated: CASSLFGGQVNEKLFF.

The chain carries TRBV5-1 and TRBJ1-1, with D uncertain. V was trimmed by 4 bases and J by 1 base, leaving 8 bases between them. The CDR3 is made up of 13 amino acids. Germline assignment: CDR1 SGHRS and CDR2 YFSETQ. DNA of the CDR3: TGCGCCAGCAGCCCGGGTCCGAACACTGAAGCTTTCTTT. Protein sequence: CASSPGPNTEAFF.

This clone was recorded once. The V gene is TRBV5-4, the J gene TRBJ2-7, with D possibly matching TRBD2 (6 bases). V was trimmed by 0 bases and J by 7 bases, leaving 20 bases between them. This CDR3 has 16 residues. Germline CDR1 SGHNT, CDR2 YYREEE (reference sequence). The CDR3 loop reads CASSLGAGKPQREQYF. CDR3 nucleotide sequence: TGTGCCAGCAGCTTGGGGGCGGGGAAGCCCCAGAGAGAGCAGTACTTC.

This chain connects TRBV18 to TRBJ1-5; the match to TRBD1 covers 10 bases. From germline, CDR1 is KGHSH and CDR2 LQKENI. The CDR3 contains 15 residues. Trimming cost V 5 bases and J 6 bases; bases outside gene matches: 7. CDR3 DNA sequence: TGTGCCAGCTCAGCGGGACAGGGGATGGGTCAGCCCCAGCATTTT. Amino acids: CASSAGQGMGQPQHF.

The rearrangement links TRBV2 to TRBJ2-6, with 7 nucleotides matching TRBD2. The V gene end was trimmed by 5 bases and the J gene end by 0 bases; junction bases not matched to a gene: 4. The CDR3 has 16 amino acids. The germline gives CDR1 SNHLY, CDR2 FYNNEI. In DNA, the CDR3 is TGTGCCAGCAGTTCCGGGAGGAACTCTGGGGCCAACGTCCTGACTTTC. This gives the protein CASSSGRNSGANVLTF. The entire variable domain, with the rest obtained from reference TRBV2 and TRBJ2-6, is as follows: EPEVTQTPSHQVTQMGQEVILRCVPISNHLYFYWYRQILGQKVEFLVSFYNNEISEKSEIFDDQFSVERPDGSNFTLKIRSTKLEDSAMYFCASSSGRNSGANVLTFGAGSRLTVL.

The J gene is TRBJ2-1, the V gene TRBV7-9, with D possibly being TRBD2 (6 bases). The CDR3 is 12 residues long. The V end was cut by 10 bases, the J end by 5 bases, with 12 bases between. Germline CDR1 is SEHNR and CDR2 is FQNEAQ (reference sequence). In DNA, the CDR3 is TGTGCCACCCCCCCGGGGGACAATGAGCAGTTCTTC. Translated: CATPPGDNEQFF.

The chain employs TRBV19 and TRBJ2-7; 11 bases agree with TRBD2. This CDR3 is 15 amino acids long. V trimming: 8 bases; J trimming: 3 bases; junction bases outside the gene matches: 9. Germline V gene lookup returns CDR1 LNHDA and CDR2 SQIVND (reference sequence). The CDR3 sequence: CASGEQGTSGYEQYF. In nucleotides, the CDR3 is TGTGCCAGTGGTGAACAGGGGACTAGCGGCTACGAGCAGTACTTC.